This passage covers 5 T cell receptor beta chains from one sample sequenced in a study of OX40 agonist ivuxolimab in advanced cancers. Libraries were prepared through the immunoSEQ multiplex PCR assay. Sourced from immuneACCESS, this table was stored by TCRdb with only in-frame sequences that have V and J called. A share of the clones is absent; for the studies checked, an unresolved V gene accounts for under half, and the remainder has no known explanation. Here the sample has approximately 72,000 clones; around 88% occur a single time. The ten biggest clones cover approximately 0.86% of the sample. The material sequenced was CD4+ or CD8+ T cells sorted from blood, taken in a trial of the OX40 agonist ivuxolimab. These receptors all stem from an adult with an advanced solid tumor such as melanoma, head and neck, liver or kidney cancer.

This chain connects TRBV6-6 to TRBJ2-7; 7 positions match TRBD1. V lost 2 bases to trimming and J lost 1 base; unmatched junction nucleotides: 5. Germline assignment: CDR1 MNHNY and CDR2 SVGAGI (reference sequence). The CDR3 runs to 15 residues. CDR3 loop: CASSYERGRSYEQYF. In DNA, the CDR3 is TGTGCCAGCAGTTACGAAAGGGGGCGATCCTACGAGCAGTACTTC.

Only a few counts were recorded for this clone. The genes are TRBV19 and TRBJ1-5, with TRBD1 matching over 8 bases. The length of the CDR3 is 13 residues. Trimming at V came to 4 bases and at J to 6 bases, leaving 2 bases not matched to a gene. The V gene's germline CDR1 is LNHDA and CDR2 SQIVND (reference sequence). This chain's CDR3 is CASSTTGVQPQHF. The CDR3 DNA reads as TGTGCCAGTAGTACGACAGGGGTTCAGCCCCAGCATTTT.

The CDR3 DNA is TGCAGCGTTGATCCCCCGGGGGGCGCCTACAATGAGCAGTTCTTC. Protein sequence: CSVDPPGGAYNEQFF. This chain connects TRBV29-1 to TRBJ2-1, with a weak D call TRBD2 (7 bases). Germline-derived CDR1 and CDR2 are SQVTM and ANQGSEA. V dropped 3 bases and J dropped 2 bases, with 14 bases sitting between them. This CDR3 has 15 residues.

This sequence joins TRBV9 and TRBJ2-7; D is possibly TRBD2 (5 bases). The germline gives CDR1 SGDLS, CDR2 YYNGEE. V lost 0 bases to trimming and J lost 12 bases, with 16 bases between them. This CDR3 has 13 amino acids. CDR3 in amino acids: CASSVEGEGRPYF. The CDR3 DNA follows: TGTGCCAGCAGCGTAGAGGGTGAGGGCAGGCCGTACTTC.

This clone appeared a single time. J is TRBJ2-1 and V is TRBV6-1; D is unclear. V was cut by 3 bases and J by 0 bases, with 18 bases left in between. CDR3 length equals 18 residues. Germline V CDR1 and CDR2: MNHNS, SASEGT. CDR3 amino acids: CASSEPISRRFSYNEQFF. In DNA form, the CDR3 reads TGTGCCAGCAGTGAGCCCATCTCAAGGCGTTTCTCCTACAATGAGCAGTTCTTC.